This entry features one TCR beta chain sequence. This sample was included in a study of blood T cell repertoires in COVID-19. The wider study: Samples came from the United States, Italy and Spain, spanning acute and convalescent COVID-19. PBMCs, B-cell-depleted T cells, or T cells were the source of the cDNA or gDNA that made up the material.

The CDR3 runs 13 residues. Trimming stripped 0 bases from V and 8 bases from J, with 11 bases between. Per germline, CDR1 GTSNPN and CDR2 SVGIG (reference sequence). Original handling: Estimation of nucleated cell counts was performed using reference gene primer amplification. The method was immunoSEQ multiplex PCR; TCRdb's version includes in-frame clones alone and lacks a portion of them. V, J and clone size are those of that table, while D and trimming were read from the DNA. The data contain 200,000 to 250,000 clones, roughly four fifths of them singletons. Sequencing input: peripheral blood. The genes are TRBV30 and TRBJ2-1; D unclear. The TCR comes from a middle-aged woman with acute or convalescent COVID-19. The CDR3 coding sequence is TGTGCCTGGAGTGTACTGAAGATCGATGAGCAGTTCTTC. It codes for CAWSVLKIDEQFF.